The rows below give T cell receptor beta chains drawn from one sample of a study of cytomegalovirus exposure and HLA in healthy donors. Assay used: immunoSEQ multiplex PCR; TCRdb lists only in-frame clones, some missing. Counted here are more than 50,000 clones, roughly 74% occurring once; the ten biggest clones make up approximately 22%. The material sequenced was PBMCs. The receptor set was obtained from a woman in her forties in good health and CMV-seropositive. The CDR3 runs from the conserved cysteine through the conserved F or W. Fields, in order: clone size, V gene, J gene, D gene, CDR3 length, CDR3 DNA, CDR3 protein. The D gene is left open where the match is weak. Size is stated for part of the rows, as once, few or many counts, or as a class when the clone is expanded.

size: .
V: TRBV19
J: TRBJ1-5
D: TRBD1
length: 16
DNA: TGTGCCAGTAGTTTCGGACAGGGGGCGCCGAATCAGCCCCAGCATTTT
CDR3: CASSFGQGAPNQPQHF

size: .
V: TRBV19
J: TRBJ2-7
D: TRBD1
length: 14
DNA: TGTGCCAGTAGTGAGACAGGGGGAGCCTACGAGCAGTACTTC
CDR3: CASSETGGAYEQYF

size: .
V: TRBV21-1
J: TRBJ2-6
D: .
length: 19
DNA: TGTGCCAGCAGCAAAGGGGGGACAACCCCCTCCTCTGGGGCCAACGTCCTGACTTTC
CDR3: CASSKGGTTPSSGANVLTF

size: .
V: TRBV19
J: TRBJ1-5
D: .
length: 16
DNA: TGTGCCAGTAAGGGAGATATGACGGTGCATAATCAGCCCCAGCATTTT
CDR3: CASKGDMTVHNQPQHF

size: .
V: TRBV18
J: TRBJ2-1
D: .
length: 13
DNA: TGTGCCAGCTCAGGCTCAACGCAGAATGAGCAGTTCTTC
CDR3: CASSGSTQNEQFF

size: .
V: TRBV2
J: TRBJ1-4
D: .
length: 15
DNA: TGTGCCAGCAGTCCATTGACAGACCTGGGGGAAAAACTGTTTTTT
CDR3: CASSPLTDLGEKLFF

size: .
V: TRBV27
J: TRBJ1-1
D: TRBD1
length: 14
DNA: TGTGCCAGCAGATCAAACAGGGGTTACACTGAAGCTTTCTTT
CDR3: CASRSNRGYTEAFF

size: .
V: TRBV6-4
J: TRBJ2-2
D: TRBD2
length: 15
DNA: TGTGCCAGCAGCCCGACTAGCGGGGGCGGCGGGGAGCTGTTTTTT
CDR3: CASSPTSGGGGELFF

size: .
V: TRBV5-4
J: TRBJ1-1
D: .
length: 15
DNA: TGTGCCAGCAGGTTGGGGGGGGTCATGAACACTGAAGCTTTCTTT
CDR3: CASRLGGVMNTEAFF

size: .
V: TRBV6-6
J: TRBJ1-4
D: .
length: 15
DNA: TGTGCCAGCAGTGATACCCCCGGAGGGCGGGAAAAACTGTTTTTT
CDR3: CASSDTPGGREKLFF

size: .
V: TRBV10-1
J: TRBJ2-3
D: TRBD1
length: 13
DNA: TGCGCCAGCAGTGAATCGCAGGGGGCACGGCAGTATTTT
CDR3: CASSESQGARQYF

size: .
V: TRBV14
J: TRBJ2-2
D: .
length: 16
DNA: TGTGCCAGCAGCCAAGTACCGGGGTTCGGGACCGGGGAGCTGTTTTTT
CDR3: CASSQVPGFGTGELFF

size: once
V: TRBV5-1
J: TRBJ1-2
D: TRBD1
length: 14
DNA: TGCGCCAGCAGAGCGGACAGGGGTAGGGATGGCTACACCTTC
CDR3: CASRADRGRDGYTF

size: .
V: TRBV6-5
J: TRBJ2-5
D: TRBD2
length: 14
DNA: TGTGCCAGCAGCCCGGGGGGGTCTGGGAGGACCCAGTACTTC
CDR3: CASSPGGSGRTQYF

size: .
V: TRBV5-1
J: TRBJ2-5
D: TRBD1
length: 15
DNA: TGCGCCAGCAGCCGTAGGACAGGGGGCTTCGAGACCCAGTACTTC
CDR3: CASSRRTGGFETQYF

size: .
V: TRBV19
J: TRBJ2-2
D: TRBD2
length: 15
DNA: TGTGCCAGTAGTGGGGGACTAGCGGGGTTCGGGGAGCTGTTTTTT
CDR3: CASSGGLAGFGELFF

size: few
V: TRBV6-5
J: TRBJ1-1
D: .
length: 13
DNA: TGTGCCAGCAGGCCCCGAGGGTACACTGAAGCTTTCTTT
CDR3: CASRPRGYTEAFF

size: .
V: TRBV29-1
J: TRBJ1-1
D: TRBD1
length: 12
DNA: TGCAGCATCGACAGGGGGAACACTGAAGCTTTCTTT
CDR3: CSIDRGNTEAFF

size: few
V: TRBV6-5
J: TRBJ2-7
D: .
length: 16
DNA: TGTGCCAGCAGTTATTCCCCACCGGGACTTCGAGGGGAGCAGTACTTC
CDR3: CASSYSPPGLRGEQYF

size: once
V: TRBV14
J: TRBJ1-1
D: TRBD1
length: 14
DNA: TGTGCCAGCACCCGGGACAGGGTCGACACTGAAGCTTTCTTT
CDR3: CASTRDRVDTEAFF

size: .
V: TRBV2
J: TRBJ2-7
D: .
length: 14
DNA: TGTGCCAGCAGTCCCTCAGGAGGCTACTACGAGCAGTACTTC
CDR3: CASSPSGGYYEQYF

size: .
V: TRBV7-9
J: TRBJ2-7
D: .
length: 16
DNA: TGTGCCAGCAGCTTAGGAGCGGCGTCGGATTACTACGAGCAGTACTTC
CDR3: CASSLGAASDYYEQYF

size: .
V: TRBV4-3
J: TRBJ1-5
D: .
length: 15
DNA: TGCGCCAGCAGCCAAGATGGGGGGAGCAATCAGCCCCAGCATTTT
CDR3: CASSQDGGSNQPQHF

size: once
V: TRBV7-9
J: TRBJ2-7
D: TRBD2
length: 16
DNA: TGTGCCAGCAGTCTAGCGGGGGGGACAGGGGCCTACGAGCAGTACTTC
CDR3: CASSLAGGTGAYEQYF

size: .
V: TRBV6-1
J: TRBJ1-4
D: TRBD1
length: 14
DNA: TGTGCCAGCAGGAGACAGGGAGTAAGGGAAAAACTGTTTTTT
CDR3: CASRRQGVREKLFF

size: .
V: TRBV13
J: TRBJ2-3
D: .
length: 13
DNA: TGTGCCAGCAGGCGGGGAAAAACAGATACGCAGTATTTT
CDR3: CASRRGKTDTQYF

size: .
V: TRBV4-3
J: TRBJ1-1
D: .
length: 13
DNA: TGCGCCAGCAGCTCAACAGGGAACACTGAAGCTTTCTTT
CDR3: CASSSTGNTEAFF

size: once
V: TRBV15
J: TRBJ1-4
D: TRBD1
length: 14
DNA: TGTGCCACCCGACAGGGTGCAACTAATGAAAAACTGTTTTTT
CDR3: CATRQGATNEKLFF

size: once
V: TRBV7-9
J: TRBJ1-4
D: TRBD1
length: 14
DNA: TGTGCCAGCAGCCAGACAGGGACTAATGAAAAACTGTTTTTT
CDR3: CASSQTGTNEKLFF

size: .
V: TRBV2
J: TRBJ1-2
D: TRBD1
length: 17
DNA: TGTGCCAGCAGGCCCGGGACAGGGCTGAGATATACCTATGGCTACACCTTC
CDR3: CASRPGTGLRYTYGYTF

size: once
V: TRBV7-6
J: TRBJ2-7
D: .
length: 13
DNA: TGTGCCAGCAGCCCCAACAGGGAAGGCGAGCAGTACTTC
CDR3: CASSPNREGEQYF

size: .
V: TRBV19
J: TRBJ1-3
D: .
length: 14
DNA: TGTGCCAGTAGTATAAGGCAGGGTGGAAACACCATATATTTT
CDR3: CASSIRQGGNTIYF

size: few
V: TRBV5-8
J: TRBJ2-5
D: .
length: 13
DNA: TGTGCCAGCAGCTTATGGCGGGAAGAGACCCAGTACTTC
CDR3: CASSLWREETQYF

size: .
V: TRBV19
J: TRBJ1-1
D: .
length: 15
DNA: TGTGCCAGTAGTATACAGGGTACGCTGAACACTGAAGCTTTCTTT
CDR3: CASSIQGTLNTEAFF

size: .
V: TRBV19
J: TRBJ1-1
D: TRBD1
length: 16
DNA: TGTGCCAGTAGTACCCCCTCGACAGGGTCAGACACTGAAGCTTTCTTT
CDR3: CASSTPSTGSDTEAFF

size: .
V: TRBV5-1
J: TRBJ1-6
D: TRBD1
length: 15
DNA: TGCGCCAGCAGCTTGGTTGGACAGGGGAGTTCACCCCTCCACTTT
CDR3: CASSLVGQGSSPLHF

size: .
V: TRBV15
J: TRBJ1-6
D: TRBD1
length: 14
DNA: TGTGCCACCAGCAGAGTTGACAGGGGGTCACCCCTCCACTTT
CDR3: CATSRVDRGSPLHF

size: .
V: TRBV30
J: TRBJ1-2
D: TRBD1
length: 14
DNA: TGTGCCTGGAGTGGGAGGCAGGGGGACAATGGCTACACCTTC
CDR3: CAWSGRQGDNGYTF

size: .
V: TRBV5-5
J: TRBJ1-6
D: .
length: 19
DNA: TGTGCCAGCAGCTTGGGCGATGGGTTCCTTACAGGTGGGAATTCACCCCTCCACTTT
CDR3: CASSLGDGFLTGGNSPLHF

size: .
V: TRBV30
J: TRBJ2-3
D: .
length: 15
DNA: TGTGCCTGGAGTGTAAACTTAGGGGGCACAGATACGCAGTATTTT
CDR3: CAWSVNLGGTDTQYF

size: once
V: TRBV15
J: TRBJ2-5
D: .
length: 16
DNA: TGTGCCACCAGCAGAGGTACCACAGTCCGCGAAGAGACCCAGTACTTC
CDR3: CATSRGTTVREETQYF

size: few
V: TRBV7-9
J: TRBJ1-1
D: .
length: 13
DNA: TGTGCCAGCAGCCGCAGGGATGAAACTGAAGCTTTCTTT
CDR3: CASSRRDETEAFF

size: .
V: TRBV4-1
J: TRBJ1-3
D: .
length: 17
DNA: TGCGCCAGCAGCCAAGGGGGCCCATTTGTGGAAGGAAACACCATATATTTT
CDR3: CASSQGGPFVEGNTIYF